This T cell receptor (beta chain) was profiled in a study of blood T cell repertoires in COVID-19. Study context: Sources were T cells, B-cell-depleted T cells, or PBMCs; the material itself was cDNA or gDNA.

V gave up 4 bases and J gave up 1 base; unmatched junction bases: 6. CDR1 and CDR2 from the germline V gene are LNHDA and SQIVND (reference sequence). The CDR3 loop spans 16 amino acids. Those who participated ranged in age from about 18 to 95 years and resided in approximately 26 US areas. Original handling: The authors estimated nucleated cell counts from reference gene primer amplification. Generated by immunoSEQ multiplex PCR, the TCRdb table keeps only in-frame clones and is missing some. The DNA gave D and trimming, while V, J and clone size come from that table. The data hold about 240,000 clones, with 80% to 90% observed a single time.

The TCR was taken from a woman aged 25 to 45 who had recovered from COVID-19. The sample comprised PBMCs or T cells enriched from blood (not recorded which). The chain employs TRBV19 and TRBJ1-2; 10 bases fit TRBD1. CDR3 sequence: CASSNDRGRSNYGYTF. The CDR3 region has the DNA TGTGCCAGTAGTAACGACAGGGGGCGAAGTAACTATGGCTACACCTTC.